What follows describes a single T cell receptor (beta chain). Its antigen is currently unknown. Mouse gene names apply. The read falls 1 residue short of the CDR3 end, and the missing part is taken from the germline J gene. This entry comes from a study of tissue T cells after allogeneic stem cell transplantation. The time point denotes: mouse harvest day 14 after allogeneic transplant. Mouse grafts combined 10^7 T-cell-depleted bone marrow cells with 10^6 splenic CD5+ T cells. Study observations and caveats: Alloreactivity or antigen specificity of tissue TCRs was not determined; some clones might be host cells. Anatomically similar tissues had similar TCR repertoires within each patient.

Germline loops: CDR1 KGHPV, CDR2 FQNQEV (reference sequence). Trimming took 4 bases from V and 5 from J; bases not matched to a gene: 2. This CDR3 contains 13 residues. Sequencing was performed with immunoSEQ multiplex PCR; in TCRdb, only in-frame clones are kept and a portion is missing. The sample contains about 1,600 clones, roughly 44% of which appear only once. The chain links TRBV26 to TRBJ2-7; 10 bases are a match to TRBD1. This TCR was recovered from a female BALB/c mouse given C57BL/6 T cells with graft-versus-host disease after an allogeneic hematopoietic cell transplant. The material sequenced was spleen. The CDR3 here is CASSRDRGHEQYF. CDR3 DNA (partial): TGTGCCAGCAGTCGGGACAGGGGACATGAACAGTAC.